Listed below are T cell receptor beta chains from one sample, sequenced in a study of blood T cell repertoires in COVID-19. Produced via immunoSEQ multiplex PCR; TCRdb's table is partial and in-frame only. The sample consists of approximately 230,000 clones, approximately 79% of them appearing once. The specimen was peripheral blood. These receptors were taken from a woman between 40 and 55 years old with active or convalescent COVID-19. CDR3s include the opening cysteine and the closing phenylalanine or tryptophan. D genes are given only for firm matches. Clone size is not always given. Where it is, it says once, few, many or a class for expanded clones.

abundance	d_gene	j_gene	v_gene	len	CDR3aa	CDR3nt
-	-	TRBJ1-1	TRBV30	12	CAWRESHTEAFF	TGTGCCTGGAGGGAGAGCCACACTGAAGCTTTCTTT
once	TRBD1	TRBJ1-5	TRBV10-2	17	CASARDRPPYSNQPQHF	TGCGCCAGCGCCCGGGACAGGCCACCCTATAGCAATCAGCCCCAGCATTTT
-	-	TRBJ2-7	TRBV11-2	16	CASSLQLGRAPYEQYF	TGTGCCAGCAGCTTACAGTTGGGCAGGGCCCCCTACGAGCAGTACTTC
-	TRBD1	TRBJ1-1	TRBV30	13	CAWSIDRGTEAFF	TGTGCCTGGAGTATAGACAGGGGCACTGAAGCTTTCTTT
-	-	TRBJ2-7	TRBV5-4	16	CASSSSLGPRVHEQYF	TGTGCCAGCAGCTCGAGCTTGGGCCCCAGGGTCCACGAGCAGTACTTC
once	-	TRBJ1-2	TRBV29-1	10	CSVEEYGYTF	TGCAGCGTTGAGGAGTATGGCTACACCTTC
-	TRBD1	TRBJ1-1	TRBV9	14	CASSVGTGITEAFF	TGTGCCAGCAGCGTGGGGACAGGCATCACTGAAGCTTTCTTT
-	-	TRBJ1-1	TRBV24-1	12	CATTGEGTEAFF	TGTGCCACCACTGGGGAGGGCACTGAAGCTTTCTTT
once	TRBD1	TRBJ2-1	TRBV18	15	CASSEGQGHYNEQFF	TGTGCCAGCTCGGAGGGACAGGGGCATTACAATGAGCAGTTCTTC
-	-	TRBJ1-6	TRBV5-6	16	CASSLPGTKERSPLHF	TGTGCCAGCAGCTTACCCGGGACAAAAGAAAGATCACCCCTCCACTTT
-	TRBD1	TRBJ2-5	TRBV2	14	CASRGDRSQETQYF	TGTGCCAGCAGAGGGGACAGATCCCAAGAGACCCAGTACTTC
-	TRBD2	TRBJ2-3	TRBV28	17	CASSPPSGGGSTDTQYF	TGTGCCAGCAGCCCGCCTAGCGGGGGAGGTAGCACAGATACGCAGTATTTT
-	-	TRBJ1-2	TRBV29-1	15	CSVEIRPRHSYGYTF	TGCAGCGTTGAAATCAGGCCCCGACATAGCTATGGCTACACCTTC
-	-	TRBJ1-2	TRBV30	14	CAWSAGDLNYGYTF	TGTGCCTGGAGTGCAGGGGACCTAAACTATGGCTACACCTTC
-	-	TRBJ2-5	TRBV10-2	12	CASSPVQETQYF	TGCGCCAGCAGTCCGGTTCAAGAGACCCAGTACTTC
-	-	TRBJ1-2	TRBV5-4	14	CASSSGQFGYGYTF	TGTGCCAGCAGCTCTGGACAGTTTGGCTATGGCTACACCTTC
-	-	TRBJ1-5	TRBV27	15	CASSFGNNGNQPQHF	TGTGCCAGCAGTTTCGGTAATAATGGCAATCAGCCCCAGCATTTT
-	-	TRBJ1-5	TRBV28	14	CASRKAGVNQPQHF	TGTGCCAGCCGCAAGGCAGGGGTAAATCAGCCCCAGCATTTT
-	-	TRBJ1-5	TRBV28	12	CASLSGDQPQHF	TGTGCCAGCCTATCGGGGGACCAGCCCCAGCATTTT
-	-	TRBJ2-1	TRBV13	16	CASSALLGAIDNEQFF	TGTGCCAGCAGCGCCCTTTTGGGGGCTATCGACAATGAGCAGTTCTTC
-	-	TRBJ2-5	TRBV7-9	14	CASSLTVPQETQYF	TGTGCCAGCAGCCTGACAGTCCCCCAAGAGACCCAGTACTTC
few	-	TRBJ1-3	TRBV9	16	CASSVVPGLSGNTIYF	TGTGCCAGCAGCGTAGTCCCGGGGTTGTCTGGAAACACCATATATTTT
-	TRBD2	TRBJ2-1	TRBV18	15	CASSPTSGGDGEQFF	TGTGCCAGCTCACCGACTAGCGGGGGGGACGGTGAGCAGTTCTTC
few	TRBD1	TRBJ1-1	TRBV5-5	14	CASSKNRQGTEAFF	TGTGCCAGCAGCAAAAACAGACAGGGGACTGAAGCTTTCTTT
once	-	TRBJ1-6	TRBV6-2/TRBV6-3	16	CASSPWGGSVGSPLHF	TGTGCCAGCAGCCCTTGGGGAGGGAGTGTCGGTTCACCCCTCCACTTT
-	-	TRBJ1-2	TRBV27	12	CASRSGDYGYTF	TGTGCCAGCAGGTCGGGGGACTATGGCTACACCTTC
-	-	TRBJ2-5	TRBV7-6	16	CASSSPGRRQQETQYF	TGTGCCAGCAGCTCACCAGGCCGGCGTCAGCAAGAGACCCAGTACTTC
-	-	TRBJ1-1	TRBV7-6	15	CASSSLGGVNTEAFF	TGTGCCAGCAGCTCTCTCGGGGGGGTGAACACTGAAGCTTTCTTT
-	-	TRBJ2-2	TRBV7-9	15	CASSLATGNTGELFF	TGTGCCAGCAGCTTAGCAACAGGAAACACCGGGGAGCTGTTTTTT
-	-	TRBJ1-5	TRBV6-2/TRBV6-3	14	CASSRAGGHQPQHF	TGTGCCAGCAGCCGGGCGGGAGGTCATCAGCCCCAGCATTTT
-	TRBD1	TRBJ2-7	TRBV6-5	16	CASSYAGGFSSYEQYF	TGTGCCAGCAGTTACGCAGGGGGCTTTAGCTCCTACGAGCAGTACTTC
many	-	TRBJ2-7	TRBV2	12	CASSDQVYEQYF	TGTGCCAGCAGCGATCAGGTCTACGAGCAGTACTTC
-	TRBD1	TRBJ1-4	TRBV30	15	CAWSSTGGRGEKLFF	TGTGCCTGGAGTTCTACAGGGGGCAGAGGTGAAAAACTGTTTTTT
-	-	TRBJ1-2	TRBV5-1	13	CASSFRDGGGYTF	TGCGCCAGCAGCTTTAGGGACGGGGGAGGCTACACCTTC
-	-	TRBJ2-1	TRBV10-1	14	CASSGAGWRNEQFF	TGCGCCAGCAGTGGGGCGGGATGGCGCAATGAGCAGTTCTTC
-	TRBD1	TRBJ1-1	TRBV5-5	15	CASSLGPGGTTEAFF	TGTGCCAGCAGCTTAGGGCCAGGGGGTACCACTGAAGCTTTCTTT
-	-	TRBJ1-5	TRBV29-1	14	CSVGPAGVDQPQHF	TGCAGCGTTGGCCCCGCAGGGGTAGATCAGCCCCAGCATTTT
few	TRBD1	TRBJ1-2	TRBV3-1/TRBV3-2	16	CASSQTRQGASYGYTF	TGTGCCAGCAGCCAGACCAGACAGGGGGCAAGTTATGGCTACACCTTC
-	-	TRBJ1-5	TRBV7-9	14	CASSSMGGNQPQHF	TGTGCCAGCAGCTCGATGGGGGGGAATCAGCCCCAGCATTTT
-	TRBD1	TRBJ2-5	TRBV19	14	CASRKGQGGETQYF	TGTGCCAGTAGAAAGGGACAGGGGGGAGAGACCCAGTACTTC